Listed here are 2 T cell receptor beta chains from one sample, sequenced in a study of blood T cells in healthy people across ages (dated by TCRdb to between 2014 and 2016). The library came from 5' RACE. Instrument used: Illumina HiSeq 2500. A second PCR of about 6 to 11 cycles was run with a J-beta primer mix and a sample-barcoded 5' primer. Using fastp trimming at Q25 and MiXCR clonotype assembly, TCRdb reanalyzed the public sequencing data and kept in-frame beta chains. Here each entry gathers all rows of one CDR3 protein and keeps the most common genes and DNA. Present in this sample are approximately 800,000 distinct CDR3 sequences, 35% to 40% of which were seen just once. The ten largest make up about an eighth of the sample. The sample consisted of blood. These receptors were taken from a young man in good health.

The chain uses TRBV9 and TRBJ1-2; TRBD1 matches at 8 bases. The germline CDR1 and CDR2 sequences are SGDLS and YYNGEE. The CDR3 totals 13 residues. Trimming removed 3 bases from V and 13 bases from J; junction bases left unmatched: 11. CDR3 nucleotide sequence: TGTGCCAGCAGCGGCGGACAGGGCCCTGGGGGCACCTTC. This encodes CASSGGQGPGGTF.

In its sample, this clonotype was seen a few times. This chain uses TRBV20-1 with TRBJ1-5; no definite D call. V lost 3 bases to trimming and J lost 4 bases, with 10 bases between them. Germline V lookup: CDR1 DFQATT, CDR2 SNEGSKA (reference sequence). The CDR3 has 13 amino acids. Written as DNA, the CDR3 is TGCAGTGCTAGCACGCCAGGTAATCAGCCCCAGCATTTT. It translates to CSASTPGNQPQHF.